This entry describes one TCR beta chain. The antigen remains undetermined. This entry comes from a study of ipilimumab plus nivolumab after autologous stem cell transplantation. At the level of the study: Patients received a median of about five ipilimumab and eight or nine nivolumab doses. Both relapsed and primary refractory DLBCL were included. Study-level findings and limits: Per the authors, repertoire, Treg and microbiota data justify further study.

Ipilimumab, 1 mg/kg, started 14 to 28 days after autologous transplant. Assay: immunoSEQ multiplex PCR; the TCRdb copy retains only in-frame clones and omits some. The table has 20,000 or so clones, roughly 69% seen once. This CDR3 has 15 residues. Trimming at V came to 3 bases and at J to 4 bases, leaving 6 bases not matched to a gene. The germline V gene has CDR1 GTSNPN and CDR2 SVGIG (reference sequence). The chain uses TRBV30 and TRBJ2-3, with 11 bases identical to TRBD2. This clonotype was obtained from a male donor with diffuse large B-cell lymphoma. Source: PBMCs, taken in a trial of ipilimumab plus nivolumab as post-transplant consolidation. CDR3 loop: CAWRDSGRASDTQYF. The CDR3 DNA follows: TGTGCCTGGAGAGATAGCGGGAGGGCCTCAGATACGCAGTATTTT.